This entry concerns a single T cell receptor (beta chain). No antigen is known for it. The CDR3 is 13 amino acids. Germline CDR1 MDHEN, CDR2 SYDVKM. V lost 10 bases and J lost 1, with 8 bases in between. The sample is drawn from a study of persistence of HIV-infected CD4 T cells. This was the immunoSEQ version 4 assay in survey mode. Repertoires were generated with immunoSEQ multiplex PCR, while TCRdb's copy carries only in-frame clones and drops some. The sample records 37,000 or so clones, over 80% being singletons. This nonspecific control used anti-CD3/anti-CD28 bead stimulation of CD4+ T cells. CD4+ T cells upregulating both CD40 ligand and CD69 were sorted as responding cells.

The sequence was obtained from an adult man with HIV who was CMV-seropositive. The chain has TRBV28 and TRBJ2-6; TRBD2 is a possible D gene (5 bases). Sequenced material: CD4+ T cells sorted from PBMCs after roughly 18-hour stimulation, taken from a patient who received antiretroviral therapy. DNA of the CDR3: TGTGCCATCGAGGGTTCTGGGGCCAACGTCCTGACTTTC. Its translation is CAIEGSGANVLTF.